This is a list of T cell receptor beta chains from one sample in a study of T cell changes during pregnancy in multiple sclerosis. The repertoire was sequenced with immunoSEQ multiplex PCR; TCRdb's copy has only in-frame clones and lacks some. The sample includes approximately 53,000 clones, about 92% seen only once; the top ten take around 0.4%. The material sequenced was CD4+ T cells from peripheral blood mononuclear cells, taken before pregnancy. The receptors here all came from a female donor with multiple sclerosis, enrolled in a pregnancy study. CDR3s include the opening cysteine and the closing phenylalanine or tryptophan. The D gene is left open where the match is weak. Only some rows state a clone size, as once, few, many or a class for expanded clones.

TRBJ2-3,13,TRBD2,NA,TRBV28,CASSTGTSLGEYF,TGTGCCAGCAGTACCGGGACTAGCCTAGGGGAGTATTTT
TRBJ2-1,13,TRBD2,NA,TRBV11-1,CASSLLAGGEQFF,TGTGCCAGCAGCCTCCTAGCGGGAGGGGAGCAGTTCTTC
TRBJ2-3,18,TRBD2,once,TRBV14,CASSQAALAGGITDTQYF,TGTGCCAGCAGCCAAGCCGCACTAGCGGGAGGAATAACAGATACGCAGTATTTT
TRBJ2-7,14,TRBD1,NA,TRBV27,CASSAGDRFYEQYF,TGTGCCAGCAGTGCCGGGGACAGATTCTACGAGCAGTACTTC
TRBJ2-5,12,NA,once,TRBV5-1,CASSWEQETQYF,TGCGCCAGCAGCTGGGAGCAAGAGACCCAGTACTTC
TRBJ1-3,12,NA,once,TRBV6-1,CASSPPSITIYF,TGTGCCAGCAGCCCCCCTAGTATCACCATATATTTT
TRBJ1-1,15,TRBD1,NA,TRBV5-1,CASSLAGTGHTEAFF,TGCGCCAGCAGCTTGGCTGGGACAGGGCACACTGAAGCTTTCTTT
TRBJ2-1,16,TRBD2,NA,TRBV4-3,CASSQEVSGSYNEQFF,TGCGCCAGCAGCCAAGAGGTTAGCGGGAGCTACAATGAGCAGTTCTTC
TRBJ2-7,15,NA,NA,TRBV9,CASSVGAQSSYEQYF,TGTGCCAGCAGCGTAGGGGCACAGAGCTCCTACGAGCAGTACTTC
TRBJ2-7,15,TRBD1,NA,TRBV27,CASSSSRRQGLEQYF,TGTGCCAGCAGTTCCTCCCGGCGACAGGGGCTTGAGCAGTACTTC
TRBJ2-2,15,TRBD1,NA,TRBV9,CASSLRDSFTGELFF,TGTGCCAGCAGCCTCCGGGACAGCTTCACCGGGGAGCTGTTTTTT
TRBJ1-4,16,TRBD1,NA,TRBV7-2,CASSSKSGGGAEKLFF,TGTGCCAGCAGCTCGAAATCAGGGGGCGGGGCGGAAAAACTGTTTTTT
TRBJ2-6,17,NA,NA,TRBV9,CASSVEMGSSLPNVLTF,TGTGCCAGCAGCGTAGAAATGGGCAGTTCCCTACCCAACGTCCTGACTTTC
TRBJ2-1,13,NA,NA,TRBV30,CAWSVPGGNEQFF,TGTGCCTGGAGTGTACCAGGAGGCAATGAGCAGTTCTTC
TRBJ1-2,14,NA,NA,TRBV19,CASSMARESMGYTF,TGTGCCAGTAGTATGGCCCGGGAGAGCATGGGCTACACCTTC
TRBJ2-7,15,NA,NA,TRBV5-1,CASRRGGQGAYEQYF,TGCGCCAGCAGACGGGGGGGGCAGGGGGCCTACGAGCAGTACTTC
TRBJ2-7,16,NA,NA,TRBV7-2,CASSFRGGVPTYEQYF,TGTGCCAGCAGCTTCAGGGGTGGAGTACCCACCTACGAGCAGTACTTC
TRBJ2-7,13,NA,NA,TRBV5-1,CASSRMRGYEQYF,TGCGCCAGCAGCCGAATGCGGGGCTACGAGCAGTACTTC
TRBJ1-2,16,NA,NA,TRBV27,CASSFSRRTSNYGYTF,TGTGCCAGCAGTTTTTCGAGGCGCACCTCTAACTATGGCTACACCTTC
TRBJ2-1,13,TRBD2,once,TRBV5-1,CASSPLAGGEQFF,TGCGCCAGCAGTCCTCTAGCGGGAGGCGAGCAGTTCTTC
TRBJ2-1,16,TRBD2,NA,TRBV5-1,CASSSVGTSGRNEQFF,TGCGCCAGCAGCTCGGTAGGGACTAGCGGGAGAAATGAGCAGTTCTTC
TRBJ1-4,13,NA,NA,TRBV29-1,CSVEYSFGGKLFF,TGCAGCGTTGAGTACTCCTTCGGGGGGAAACTGTTTTTT
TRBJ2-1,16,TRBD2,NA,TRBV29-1,CSVIRGGGRSYNEQFF,TGCAGCGTTATCCGGGGGGGCGGGAGGTCCTACAATGAGCAGTTCTTC
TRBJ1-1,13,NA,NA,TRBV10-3,CAISESRTVEAFF,TGTGCCATCAGTGAGTCCAGGACAGTTGAAGCTTTCTTT
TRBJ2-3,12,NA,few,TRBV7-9,CASSLGLDTQYF,TGTGCCAGCAGCTTAGGACTAGATACGCAGTATTTT
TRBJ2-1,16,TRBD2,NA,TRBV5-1,CASSLGVAGEYNEQFF,TGCGCCAGCAGCTTGGGGGTAGCGGGAGAATACAATGAGCAGTTCTTC
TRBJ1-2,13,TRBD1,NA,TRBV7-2,CASSGDRGGGYTF,TGTGCCAGCAGCGGGGACAGGGGAGGTGGCTACACCTTC
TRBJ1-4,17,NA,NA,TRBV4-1,CASSQDRAGGQLMKLFF,TGCGCCAGCAGCCAAGATCGGGCGGGGGGACAACTAATGAAACTGTTTTTT
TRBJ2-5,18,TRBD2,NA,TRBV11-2,CASSPRLAGGPGEETQYF,TGTGCCAGCAGCCCCAGACTAGCGGGAGGGCCGGGAGAAGAGACCCAGTACTTC
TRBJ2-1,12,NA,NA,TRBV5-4,CASSLESNEQFF,TGTGCCAGCAGTCTAGAGAGCAATGAGCAGTTCTTC
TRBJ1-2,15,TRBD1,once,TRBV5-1,CASSLGQGLNYGYTF,TGCGCCAGCAGCTTGGGACAGGGGTTAAACTATGGCTACACCTTC
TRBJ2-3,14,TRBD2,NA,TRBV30,CAWSPSGVRDTQYF,TGTGCCTGGAGTCCAAGCGGGGTTCGGGATACGCAGTATTTT
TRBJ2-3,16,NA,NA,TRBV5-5,CASSLGQIRLTDTQYF,TGTGCCAGCAGCTTGGGACAGATACGCCTCACAGATACGCAGTATTTT
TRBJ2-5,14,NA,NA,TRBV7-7,CASSLLTVQETQYF,TGTGCCAGCAGCTTACTGACAGTCCAAGAGACCCAGTACTTC
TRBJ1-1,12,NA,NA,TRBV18,CASSQIGTEAFF,TGTGCCAGCTCACAGATCGGCACTGAAGCTTTCTTT
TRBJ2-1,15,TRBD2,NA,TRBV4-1,CASSQVLRAGNEQFF,TGCGCCAGCAGCCAAGTTTTAAGAGCGGGGAATGAGCAGTTCTTC
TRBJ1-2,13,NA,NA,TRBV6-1,CASSEQGGYGYTF,TGTGCCAGCAGTGAACAGGGTGGCTATGGCTACACCTTC
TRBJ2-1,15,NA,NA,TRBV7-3,CASSLTNSVYNEQFF,TGTGCCAGCAGCTTGACTAATTCGGTTTACAATGAGCAGTTCTTC
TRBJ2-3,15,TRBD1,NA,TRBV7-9,CASSFTGGSTDTQYF,TGTGCCAGCAGCTTCACAGGGGGCAGCACAGATACGCAGTATTTT
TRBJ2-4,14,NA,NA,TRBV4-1,CASSKLGAKNIQYF,TGCGCCAGCAGCAAACTAGGAGCCAAAAACATTCAGTACTTC
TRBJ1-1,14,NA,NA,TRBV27,CASSLWAGNTEAFF,TGTGCCAGCAGTTTATGGGCTGGGAACACTGAAGCTTTCTTT
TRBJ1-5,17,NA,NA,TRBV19,CASSIVKGVAGNQPQHF,TGTGCCAGTAGTATTGTCAAGGGGGTTGCGGGCAATCAGCCCCAGCATTTT
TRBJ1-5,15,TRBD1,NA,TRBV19,CASTPRTGQHQPQHF,TGTGCCAGTACCCCTCGGACGGGACAGCATCAGCCCCAGCATTTT
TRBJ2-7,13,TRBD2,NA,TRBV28,CASSSSGSHEQYF,TGTGCCAGCAGCTCGAGCGGGAGCCACGAGCAGTACTTC
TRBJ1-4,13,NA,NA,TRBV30,CAWRGRLNEKLFF,TGTGCCTGGAGAGGGAGACTGAATGAAAAACTGTTTTTT
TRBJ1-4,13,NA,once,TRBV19,CASSRGVSEKLFF,TGTGCCAGTAGCCGCGGGGTTAGTGAAAAACTGTTTTTT
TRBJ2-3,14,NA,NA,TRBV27,CASSFRGLADTQYF,TGTGCCAGCAGTTTTCGAGGGCTAGCAGATACGCAGTATTTT
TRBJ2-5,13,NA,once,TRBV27,CASSLMSGLIQYF,TGTGCCAGCAGTTTAATGTCAGGCCTAATCCAGTACTTC
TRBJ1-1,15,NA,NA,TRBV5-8,CASSSPTDLNTEAFF,TGTGCCAGCAGCTCTCCGACAGACTTAAACACTGAAGCTTTCTTT
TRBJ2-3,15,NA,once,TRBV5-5,CASSPLTGSTDTQYF,TGTGCCAGCAGCCCCCTTACGGGGAGCACAGATACGCAGTATTTT
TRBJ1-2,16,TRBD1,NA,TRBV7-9,CASSLGGQGAGDGYTF,TGTGCCAGCAGCTTAGGGGGACAGGGGGCAGGGGATGGCTACACCTTC
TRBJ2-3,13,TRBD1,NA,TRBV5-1,CASTGARADTQYF,TGCGCCAGTACAGGGGCTAGGGCAGATACGCAGTATTTT
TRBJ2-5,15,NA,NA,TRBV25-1,CASSPRTSTRETQYF,TGTGCCAGCAGTCCGAGGACTTCTACCAGGGAGACCCAGTACTTC
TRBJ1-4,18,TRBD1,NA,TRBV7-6,CASSLEVLSGQGGEKLFF,TGTGCCAGCAGCTTAGAAGTCCTTTCCGGACAGGGGGGGGAAAAACTGTTTTTT
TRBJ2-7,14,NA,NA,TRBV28,CASSLPRKSYEQYF,TGTGCCAGCAGTTTACCGAGGAAGAGCTACGAGCAGTACTTC